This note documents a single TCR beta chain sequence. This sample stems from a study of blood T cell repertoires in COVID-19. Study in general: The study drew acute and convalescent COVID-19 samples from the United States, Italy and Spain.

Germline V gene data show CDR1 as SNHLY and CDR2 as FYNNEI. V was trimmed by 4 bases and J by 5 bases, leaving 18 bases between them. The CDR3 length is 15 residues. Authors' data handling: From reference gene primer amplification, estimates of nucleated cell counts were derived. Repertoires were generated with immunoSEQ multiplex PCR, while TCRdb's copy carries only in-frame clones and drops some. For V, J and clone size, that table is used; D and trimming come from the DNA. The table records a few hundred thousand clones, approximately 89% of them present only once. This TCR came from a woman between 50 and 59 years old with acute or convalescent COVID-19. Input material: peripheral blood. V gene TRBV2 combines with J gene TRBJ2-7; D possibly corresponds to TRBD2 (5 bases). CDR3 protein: CASSVIRTLGDEQYF. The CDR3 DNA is TGTGCCAGCAGTGTTATTAGGACCCTCGGGGACGAGCAGTACTTC.